These 21 T cell receptor beta chains share one sample of origin, sequenced in a study of blood T cell repertoires in COVID-19. Produced via immunoSEQ multiplex PCR; TCRdb's table is partial and in-frame only. The repertoire holds roughly 250,000 clones, with about nine tenths as singletons. Input material: PBMCs or T cells enriched from blood (not recorded which). These receptors all come from a woman aged 25 to 45 with acute COVID-19.

The chain recombines TRBV13 with TRBJ2-1, with D possibly TRBD1 on 6 matching bases. The CDR3 is 14 amino acids. The germline V gene encodes CDR1 PRHDT and CDR2 FYEKMQ (reference sequence). The V and J ends lost 3 bases and 2 bases respectively, with 8 bases between them. CDR3 DNA sequence: TGTGCCAGCAGCTTCCGGACAGCCTACAATGAGCAGTTCTTC. Translated, it gives CASSFRTAYNEQFF.

This chain connects TRBV4-1 to TRBJ2-2; TRBD2 matches at 9 bases. The CDR3 runs to 16 residues. V trimming: 3 bases; J trimming: 3 bases; junction bases outside the gene matches: 5. Germline assignment: CDR1 MGHRA and CDR2 YSYEKL. The CDR3 sequence is CASSHTGTSHTGELFF. The DNA of the CDR3 is TGCGCCAGCAGCCATACCGGGACTAGCCACACCGGGGAGCTGTTTTTT.

V gene TRBV7-8 combines with J gene TRBJ2-3, with TRBD2 matching 12 bases. The CDR3 covers 15 residues. Germline V gene sequence: CDR1 SGHVS, CDR2 FQNEAQ. The V gene end was trimmed by 5 bases and the J gene end by 4 bases; junction bases not matched to a gene: 4. This chain's CDR3 is CASSGGLAGSDTQYF. The CDR3 DNA is TGTGCCAGCAGCGGTGGACTAGCGGGATCAGATACGCAGTATTTT.

This chain joins TRBV25-1 and TRBJ1-6; D perhaps matches TRBD1 (5 bases). The CDR3 is made up of 14 amino acids. Germline V gene lookup returns CDR1 MGHDK and CDR2 SYGVNS. V dropped 4 bases and J dropped 6 bases, with 10 bases sitting between them. CDR3 coding DNA: TGTGCCAGCAGTGGGCTAGGGGCTAATTCACCCCTCCACTTT. Translating it yields CASSGLGANSPLHF.

J is TRBJ1-2 and V is TRBV29-1, with 7 bases fitting TRBD1. Trimming took 1 base from V and 6 from J; bases not matched to a gene: 2. Germline CDR1 reads SQVTM; CDR2 reads ANQGSEA. The CDR3 is 12 residues long. The CDR3 reads CSVEGDSDGYTF. Here the CDR3 DNA reads TGCAGCGTTGAAGGGGACAGCGATGGCTACACCTTC.

The rearrangement joins TRBV19 to TRBJ2-7, with 7 bases identical to TRBD1. The germline V gene encodes CDR1 LNHDA and CDR2 SQIVND (reference sequence). With 6 bases clipped from V and 4 bases from J, the junction kept 12 bases outside the gene matches. The CDR3 is made up of 15 amino acids. CDR3 nucleotide sequence: TGTGCCAGTAGCCCCGCCCGGACAGGAGAGTACGAGCAGTACTTC. It codes for CASSPARTGEYEQYF.

The chain uses TRBV5-5 and TRBJ1-5, with D hard to call. This CDR3 has 14 amino acids. Germline CDR1 reads SGHKS; CDR2 reads YYEKEE (reference sequence). The V gene lost 1 base and the J gene lost 2 bases, with 7 bases spanning the gap. The CDR3 loop is CASSLSGGNQPQHF. For the CDR3, the DNA is TGTGCCAGCAGCTTGTCCGGGGGCAATCAGCCCCAGCATTTT. The full variable domain, completed using reference TRBV5-5 and TRBJ1-5, is DAGVTQSPTHLIKTRGQQVTLRCSPISGHKSVSWYQQVLGQGPQFIFQYYEKEERGRGNFPDRFSARQFPNYSSELNVNALLLGDSALYLCASSLSGGNQPQHFGDGTRLSIL.

The chain links TRBV7-2 to TRBJ2-2; the D is unclear. CDR3 length equals 14 residues. Germline V gene data show CDR1 as SGHTA and CDR2 as FQGNSA. V lost 6 bases, J lost 3 bases, and 11 bases lay in between. The CDR3 sequence is CASSFTSYTGELFF. The CDR3 coding sequence is TGTGCCAGCAGTTTTACCAGTTACACCGGGGAGCTGTTTTTT.

This clone was counted a few times. J is TRBJ2-1 and V is TRBV12-3 or TRBV12-4; TRBD2 agrees at 7 bases. Trimming removed 6 bases from V and 5 bases from J; junction bases left unmatched: 4. This CDR3 contains 13 residues. CDR3 nucleotides: TGTGCCAGCAGGCTCCTAGCGGACAATGAGCAGTTCTTC. It specifies CASRLLADNEQFF.

This chain joins TRBV7-9 and TRBJ2-1, with 15 bases lining up with TRBD2. This CDR3 has 17 amino acids. Germline V gene lookup returns CDR1 SEHNR and CDR2 FQNEAQ (reference sequence). The ends lost 3 bases at V and 7 bases at J; junction bases unmatched: 7. In DNA form, the CDR3 reads TGTGCCAGCAGCTTGGGGACTAGCGGGAGGTTGGGGAATGAGCAGTTCTTC. Translating gives CASSLGTSGRLGNEQFF.

V is TRBV4-2 and J is TRBJ1-1, with D unclear. The CDR3 has 12 amino acids. Per germline, CDR1 LGHNA and CDR2 YNFKEQ. V was clipped by 1 base and J by 10 bases, with 10 bases between them. For the CDR3, the DNA is TGTGCCAGCAGCCAAGCGCGGGGTGCAGCTTTCTTT. Translation gives CASSQARGAAFF.

This chain joins TRBV28 and TRBJ1-1; 7 bases line up with TRBD1. CDR1 and CDR2 from the germline V gene are MDHEN and SYDVKM. CDR3 length equals 13 residues. V shed 1 base and J 7 bases; nucleotides not matched to a gene: 3. The CDR3 DNA reads TGTGCCAGCAGTTTATACAGGGGTAGTGAAGCTTTCTTT. Its protein is CASSLYRGSEAFF. Supplemented by reference TRBV28 and TRBJ1-1, the full variable domain reads DVKVTQSSRYLVKRTGEKVFLECVQDMDHENMFWYRQDPGLGLRLIYFSYDVKMKEKGDIPEGYSVSREKKERFSLILESASTNQTSMYLCASSLYRGSEAFFGQGTRLTVV.

The gene calls are TRBV28 and TRBJ1-6; no clear D. CDR3 size: 17 residues. The germline CDR1 and CDR2 sequences are MDHEN and SYDVKM. Trimming shortened V by 2 bases and J by 5 bases, and 16 bases separated the two germline ends. Here the CDR3 DNA reads TGTGCCAGCAGTTTAGGACTTACGCGCGCCCATAATTCACCCCTCCACTTT. Translated, it gives CASSLGLTRAHNSPLHF.

The chain recombines TRBV28 with TRBJ1-6; 8 nucleotides match TRBD1. This CDR3 contains 20 residues. Germline CDR1 is MDHEN and CDR2 is SYDVKM. The V segment lost 6 bases and the J segment 0 bases; nucleotides outside the gene matches: 16. CDR3 DNA sequence: TGTGCCAGCAGCCATATGGACATCCGGACAGGGAGCTCCTATAATTCACCCCTCCACTTT. Translated: CASSHMDIRTGSSYNSPLHF.

V usage is TRBV2 and J usage is TRBJ1-1; the match to TRBD1 covers 7 bases. Losses at the gene ends were 9 bases for V and 1 base for J; bases not matched to a gene: 5. In germline, CDR1 is SNHLY, CDR2 FYNNEI. The CDR3 is 13 amino acids. CDR3 DNA sequence: TGTGCCAGTCGTGGGACAGCGAACACTGAAGCTTTCTTT. Translated: CASRGTANTEAFF.

The V call is TRBV2, the J call TRBJ2-7; a possible D gene is TRBD2 (6 bases). The CDR3 runs to 11 residues. Germline-derived CDR1 and CDR2 are SNHLY and FYNNEI. Between the trimmed V and J ends, which lost 8 bases and 4 bases, there was a span of 9 bases. For the CDR3, the DNA is TGTGCCAGCGCCGGGGGTTACGAGCAGTACTTC. Translated, it gives CASAGGYEQYF.

The chain carries TRBV7-3 and TRBJ2-2; D uncertain. The CDR3 runs 13 residues. Trimming took off 5 bases at V and 3 bases at J, with 7 bases between the two ends. In germline, CDR1 is SGHTA, CDR2 FQGTGA. CDR3 amino acids: CASSPQDTGELFF. The DNA for the CDR3 is TGTGCCAGCAGCCCCCAGGACACCGGGGAGCTGTTTTTT.

V and J are TRBV6-5 and TRBJ2-7; D perhaps matches TRBD2 (5 bases). The germline V gene has CDR1 MNHEY and CDR2 SVGAGI. Trimming shortened V by 8 bases and J by 0 bases, and 14 bases separated the two germline ends. The CDR3 is 14 amino acids. The CDR3 nucleotides read TGTGCCAGCGGGAGCCCGGGCCTCTCCTACGAGCAGTACTTC. It translates to CASGSPGLSYEQYF.

The chain links TRBV27 to TRBJ1-1, with 7 positions matching TRBD1. Per the germline V gene, CDR1 is MNHEY and CDR2 is SMNVEV (reference sequence). J was trimmed by 5 bases and V by 8 bases; bases with no gene match: 11. CDR3 length equals 14 residues. This CDR3 reads CASGGREGATEAFF. In nucleotides, the CDR3 is TGTGCCAGCGGGGGACGTGAGGGGGCGACTGAAGCTTTCTTT.

This clone has only a few counts. The chain joins TRBV10-3 to TRBJ1-1, with a weak D call TRBD1 (5 bases). Trimming removed 2 bases at V and 0 bases at J, with 10 bases between. Germline loops: CDR1 ENHRY, CDR2 SYGVKD. CDR3 length: 15 residues. CDR3: CAISEEDIMNTEAFF. CDR3 in DNA: TGTGCCATCAGTGAGGAGGACATCATGAACACTGAAGCTTTCTTT.

The J gene is TRBJ2-7, the V gene TRBV9, with a tentative D call TRBD2 (6 bases). The CDR3 extends over 14 amino acids. V was pared by 4 bases and J by 1 base, with 12 bases between. From germline, CDR1 is SGDLS and CDR2 YYNGEE. This CDR3 reads CASSPWEVSYEQYF. The CDR3, as DNA: TGTGCCAGCAGCCCATGGGAGGTTTCCTACGAGCAGTACTTC. Complete variable domain (other parts from reference TRBV9 and TRBJ2-7): DSGVTQTPKHLITATGQRVTLRCSPRSGDLSVYWYQQSLDQGLQFLIQYYNGEERAKGNILERFSAQQFPDLHSELNLSSLELGDSALYFCASSPWEVSYEQYFGPGTRLTVT.